The T cell receptor (beta chain) under discussion was sequenced for a study of PD-1 blockade in mismatch repair-deficient tumors. About the study: All were previously treated, progressing patients with about 12 mismatch repair-deficient cancer types. Study-wide findings and caveats: Rapid post-treatment expansion, then contraction, generally preceding radiologic response, marked tumor-resident clones.

Germline-derived CDR1 and CDR2 are SGHNT and YYREEE (reference sequence). The CDR3 has 13 residues. Trimming at V came to 4 bases and at J to 6 bases, leaving 4 bases not matched to a gene. Regarding this clone: Its antigen is currently unknown. Other DNA sequences in this sample translate to the same CDR3.

Sequenced by immunoSEQ multiplex PCR; TCRdb stores in-frame clones only, minus some. The sample contains about 68,000 clones, almost 80% of which appear only once. The material sequenced was peripheral blood, taken 2 weeks after starting pembrolizumab. The clonotype originates from an adult with mismatch repair-deficient cancer. The V call is TRBV5-4, the J call TRBJ2-1; TRBD1 aligns across 7 bases. CDR3 loop: CASSRDRSNEQFF. In DNA, the CDR3 is TGTGCCAGCAGCAGGGACAGAAGCAATGAGCAGTTCTTC.